The T cell receptor beta chain under discussion was sequenced for a study of PD-1 blockade in classical Hodgkin lymphoma. Overall study results and limits: Reports described newly diagnosed patients as having lower baseline TCR diversity than healthy donors. Significant TCR diversity gains by C4D1 occurred in CD4+ but not CD8+ cells. Patients with a complete response exhibited baseline diversity comparable to newly diagnosed patients. Nothing has yet pinned down what causes the repertoire differences, possibly disease activity or prior therapy.

As for this clone: As yet, its antigen is unknown.

Each and every patient relapsed after autologous stem cell transplantation, and patients got differing brentuximab vedotin exposure. Method: immunoSEQ multiplex PCR; TCRdb's copy keeps in-frame clones and lacks some. The data contain about 110,000 clones, 80% to 90% of them singletons. V was pared by 4 bases and J by 3 bases, with 7 bases of the junction left unmatched. The CDR3 has 15 amino acids. Germline CDR1 reads LGHNA; CDR2 reads YNFKEQ. This clonotype was obtained from a human donor with classical Hodgkin lymphoma. The sequencing used peripheral blood mononuclear cells (PBMCs), collected before the second cycle of nivolumab. The J gene is TRBJ2-7, the V gene TRBV4-2; 9 positions agree with TRBD2. CDR3 sequence (DNA): TGTGCCAGCAGCCCGCGGGAGGGCGGGGTCTACGAGCAGTACTTC. Protein product: CASSPREGGVYEQYF.